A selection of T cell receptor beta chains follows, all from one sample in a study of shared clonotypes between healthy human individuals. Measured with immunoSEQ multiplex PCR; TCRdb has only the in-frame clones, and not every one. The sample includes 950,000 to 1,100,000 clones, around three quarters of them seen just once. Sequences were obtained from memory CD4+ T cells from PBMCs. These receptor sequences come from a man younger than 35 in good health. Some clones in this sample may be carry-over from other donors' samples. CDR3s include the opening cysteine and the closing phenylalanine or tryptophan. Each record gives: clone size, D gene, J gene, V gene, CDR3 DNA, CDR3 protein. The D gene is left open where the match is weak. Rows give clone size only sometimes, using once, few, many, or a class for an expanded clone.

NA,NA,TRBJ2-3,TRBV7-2,TGTGCCAGCAGTATAACCGGGACGCCGATCGATACGCAGTATTTT,CASSITGTPIDTQYF
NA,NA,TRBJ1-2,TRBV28,TGTGCCAGCAGCCGGAGTAACTATGGCTACACCTTC,CASSRSNYGYTF
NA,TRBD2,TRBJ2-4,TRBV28,TGTGCCAGCAGTTTATACCCCACCTCCGGGGGGGGTTGGAAAAACATTCAGTACTTC,CASSLYPTSGGGWKNIQYF
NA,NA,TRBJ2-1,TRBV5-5,TGTGCCAGCAGCTTGACTATCTCCAATGAGCAGTTCTTC,CASSLTISNEQFF
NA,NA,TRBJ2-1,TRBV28,TGTGCCAGTAAAAAACAGGGATACAATGAGCAGTTCTTC,CASKKQGYNEQFF
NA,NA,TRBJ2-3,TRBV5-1,TGCGCCAGCAGCCGTGGGCAGCTTGATACGCAGTATTTT,CASSRGQLDTQYF
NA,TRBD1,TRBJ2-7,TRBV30,TGTGCCTGGAACACCGGCTACAGGGGCGAGCAGTACTTC,CAWNTGYRGEQYF
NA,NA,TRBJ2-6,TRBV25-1,TGTGCCAGCAGTGAACCGCTCTCTGGGGCCAACGTCCTGACTTTC,CASSEPLSGANVLTF
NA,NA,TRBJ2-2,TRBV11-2,TGTGCCAGCAGTTTGGAAGGAGGGAGCACCGGGGAGCTGTTTTTT,CASSLEGGSTGELFF
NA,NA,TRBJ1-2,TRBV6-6,TGTGCCAGCAGACCACAGGTTAACAATGGCTACACCTTC,CASRPQVNNGYTF
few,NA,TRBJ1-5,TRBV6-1,TGTGCCAGCAGTGCCAATCTGGAGACTCAGCCCCAGCATTTT,CASSANLETQPQHF
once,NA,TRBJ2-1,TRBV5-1,TGCGCCAGCAGCTTGCGTGCCGCGACTAATTACAATGAGCAGTTCTTC,CASSLRAATNYNEQFF
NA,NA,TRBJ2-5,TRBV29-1,TGCAGCGTTGACTTGGCCGATTCAGAGACCCAGTACTTC,CSVDLADSETQYF
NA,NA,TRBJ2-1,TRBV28,TGTGCCAGCAGGGACGTTCTGAGCTCCTACAATGAGCAGTTCTTC,CASRDVLSSYNEQFF
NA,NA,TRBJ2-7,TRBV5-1,TGCGCCAGCAGCTTGGGACCGATGAACTACGAGCAGTACTTC,CASSLGPMNYEQYF
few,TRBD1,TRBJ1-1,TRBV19,TGTGCCAGTAGGCGGGACAGGGGGAGGAACACTGAAGCTTTCTTT,CASRRDRGRNTEAFF
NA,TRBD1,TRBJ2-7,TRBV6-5,TGTGCCAGCAGTTACTCGATTGGACAGGGGCCCTACGAGCAGTACTTC,CASSYSIGQGPYEQYF
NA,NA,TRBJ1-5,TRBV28,TGTGCCAGCAGTAGGACGGGCGGTGAGCCCCAGCATTTT,CASSRTGGEPQHF
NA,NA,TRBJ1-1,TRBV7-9,TGTGCCAGCAGCTTTTACACATCCCGAAACACTGAAGCTTTCTTT,CASSFYTSRNTEAFF
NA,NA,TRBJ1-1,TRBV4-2,TGTGCCAGCAGCCAAGACGGTTGGGCCGACGGGACTGAAGCTTTCTTT,CASSQDGWADGTEAFF
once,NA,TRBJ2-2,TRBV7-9,TGTGCCAGCAGCTTGCAGGGAGATTCGGGGGAGCTGTTTTTT,CASSLQGDSGELFF
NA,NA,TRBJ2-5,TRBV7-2,TGTGCCAGCAGCTTAGGGGATTGGGGGCCCTTAGAGACCCAGTACTTC,CASSLGDWGPLETQYF
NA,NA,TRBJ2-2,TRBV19,TGTGCCAGTAGGCTGGTAGCGGCCACCGGGGAGCTGTTTTTT,CASRLVAATGELFF
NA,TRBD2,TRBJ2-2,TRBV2,TGTGCCAGCAATCCGGGACTATTTAACACCGGGGAGCTGTTTTTT,CASNPGLFNTGELFF
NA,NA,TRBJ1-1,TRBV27,TGTGCCAGCAGTTTAAGGGGGGCAGGGAAAGCTTTCTTT,CASSLRGAGKAFF
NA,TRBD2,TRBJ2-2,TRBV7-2,TGTGCCAGCAGCTTAGCACTTCGGGCAGCGGGGAAGAACACCGGGGAGCTGTTTTTT,CASSLALRAAGKNTGELFF
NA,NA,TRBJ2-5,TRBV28,TGTGCCAGCAGTTTACCCCCCCCGGGGTTAGGGAAGACGCGGGAAGAGACCCAGTACTTC,CASSLPPPGLGKTREETQYF
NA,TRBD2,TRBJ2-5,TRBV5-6,TGTGCCAGCAGCCCGTGGGGAAACGGGAGGGCCCAGTACTTC,CASSPWGNGRAQYF
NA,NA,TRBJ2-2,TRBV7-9,TGTGCCAGCAGCTTAAATTCTGGGGAGCTGTTTTTT,CASSLNSGELFF
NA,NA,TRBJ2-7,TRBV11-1,TGTGCCAGCAGCTTTGAGTACGAGCAGTACTTC,CASSFEYEQYF
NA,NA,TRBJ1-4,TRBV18,TGTGCCAGCTCACGAAGCCAGGGAGCCTTTGGAGAAAAACTGTTTTTT,CASSRSQGAFGEKLFF
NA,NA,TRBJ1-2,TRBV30,TGTGCCTGGAGGAGTGAAGCCCGTGGAGGCTACACCTTC,CAWRSEARGGYTF
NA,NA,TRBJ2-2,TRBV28,TGTGCCAGCAGTCCCGGGACACGATCCGGGGAGCTGTTTTTT,CASSPGTRSGELFF
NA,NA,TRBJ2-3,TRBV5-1,TGCGCCAGCAGTTCCGAGGGCCCAGATACGCAGTATTTT,CASSSEGPDTQYF
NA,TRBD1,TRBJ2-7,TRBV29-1,TGCAGCACCAAAGGACAGGGCAGCGAGCAGTACTTC,CSTKGQGSEQYF
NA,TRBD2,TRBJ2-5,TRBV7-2,TGTGCCAGCAGCTTACAGGCTAGCGGGAGTATCGAGACCCAGTACTTC,CASSLQASGSIETQYF
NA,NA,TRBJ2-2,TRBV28,TGTGCCAGCGTCACAGGGTCCGGCGGGGAGCTGTTTTTT,CASVTGSGGELFF
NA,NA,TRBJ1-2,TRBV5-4,TGTGCCAGCAGCTGGAGGACAGCCGAACCTTTATATGGCTACACCTTC,CASSWRTAEPLYGYTF
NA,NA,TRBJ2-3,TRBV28,TGTGCCAGCAGTACCACGGGGGGCGGGTCAGATACGCAGTATTTT,CASSTTGGGSDTQYF
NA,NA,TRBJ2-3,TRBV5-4,TGTGCCAGCAGCTTGGCACAGAAGACAGATACGCAGTATTTT,CASSLAQKTDTQYF
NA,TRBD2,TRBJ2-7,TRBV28,TGTGCCAGCAGTTTAAGTAGCGGGGCCTCCTACGAGCAGTACTTC,CASSLSSGASYEQYF
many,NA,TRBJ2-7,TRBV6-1,TGTGCCAGCATCGGCCGCCACGCCATGGGGGGCGAGCAGTACTTC,CASIGRHAMGGEQYF
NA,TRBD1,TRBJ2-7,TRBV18,TGTGCCAGCTCACCGCCAGGGGGAACCGAGCAGTACTTC,CASSPPGGTEQYF
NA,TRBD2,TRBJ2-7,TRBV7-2,TGTGCCAGCAGCCCGGGGGGGACTAGCGGGAGTCTGTACTTC,CASSPGGTSGSLYF
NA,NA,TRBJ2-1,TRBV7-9,TGTGCCAGCAGCTTAGAGGGGGATGGGGAGCAGTTCTTC,CASSLEGDGEQFF
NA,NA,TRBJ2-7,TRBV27,TGTGCCAGCAGTCGCCCAGGACCCCCCTACGAGCAGTACTTC,CASSRPGPPYEQYF
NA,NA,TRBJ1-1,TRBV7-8,TGTGCCAGCAGCTTAGACGATGGTGAAGCTTTCTTT,CASSLDDGEAFF
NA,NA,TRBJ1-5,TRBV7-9,TGTGCCGCTGCAGGGAACAATCAGCCCCAGCATTTT,CAAAGNNQPQHF
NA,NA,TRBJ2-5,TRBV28,TGTGCCAGCCTGGGCAGACAAGAGACCCAGTACTTC,CASLGRQETQYF
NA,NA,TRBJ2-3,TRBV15,TGTGCCACCAGCAGAGCTGGATCAGATACGCAGTATTTT,CATSRAGSDTQYF
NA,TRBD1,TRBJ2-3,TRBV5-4,TGTGCCAGCAGCACCGGACAGGGAGTAGGTATCAGTACGCAGTATTTT,CASSTGQGVGISTQYF
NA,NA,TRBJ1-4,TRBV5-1,TGCGCCAGCAGCTGGAAACCTAGAGGGCGGGTGTCTAATGAAAAACTGTTTTTT,CASSWKPRGRVSNEKLFF
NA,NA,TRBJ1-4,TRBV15,TGTGCCACCAGCAGCGGCCCAGGGGCCGGCGAAAAACTGTTTTTT,CATSSGPGAGEKLFF
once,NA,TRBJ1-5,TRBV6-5,TGTGCCAGCAGCCCCCCCGGGGGTGGTCAGCCCCAGCATTTT,CASSPPGGGQPQHF